This T cell receptor beta chain was found in a study of cytomegalovirus exposure and HLA in healthy donors (dated by TCRdb to the late 2010s). Concerning the study at large: An earlier analysis of a few hundred of the donors reported approximately 260 Gb of sequence data and some 110 million unique TCR beta sequences obtained from about 180 million T cells. Alongside the repertoire data, information on donor age, sex, ethnicity and CMV serostatus was compiled. Typing coverage varied by locus: roughly 620-640 donors for A, B, C, DRB1 and DQB1; roughly 510 for DQA1; over 600 for DPA1; 450 to 480 for DPB1. An early release that covered around 590 HLA-typed donors contained about 300 gigabases of sequencing data and 85 million to 100 million unique TCR sequences. The T cell repertoires of around 670 subjects were profiled by immunosequencing and related to cytomegalovirus serostatus. A later analysis re-examined previously published TCR beta repertoires from more than 600 donors and added high-resolution HLA genotyping to investigate patterns of TCR occurrence. In addition to the first cohort of roughly 670 subjects, a separate validation cohort of around 110 different subjects was used. Every repertoire in the discovery cohort had been generated on one and the same sequencing platform. In the later analysis, no new phenotypic data were used to find candidate immune exposures; instead, reliance was placed on TCR beta sequences and their occurrence across donors. To predict cytomegalovirus infection status, the study brought together high-throughput TCR immunosequencing, statistical association of individual TCRs with disease status, and machine learning. The genetic ancestry cluster associated with self-reported Caucasian donors included roughly four fifths of the roughly 380 genotyped donors. On average, approximately 250,000 unique TCR beta nucleotide sequences were sequenced per donor among 398 genotyped donors of the cohort, with roughly a sixth of those sequences being non-productive. The study aimed to test whether cataloging public T cell receptors could reveal signatures of past pathogen exposure. Roughly five DR-DQ haplotypes were handled as single units for association and clustering because linkage in the cohort was strong. Both class I and class II loci were covered by HLA typing, at four-digit resolution. In a later genetic analysis, genome-wide SNP genotypes for about three fifths of the roughly 670 donors were used, and that subset was treated as a discovery cohort. An earlier analysis of several hundred of the donors applied high-throughput TCR beta sequencing to assess whether each TCR beta V gene segment acted as functional or pseudogenic.

Results and caveats for the whole study, not just this receptor: The 87-base-pair reads could not distinguish some IMGT-functional V segments, including TRBV6-2 and TRBV6-3, so those segments were excluded. A later analysis found that TCR association rates varied across HLA loci, with DRB1 alleles showing the most associated TCRs and HLA-C alleles the fewest. In a later analysis, several top co-occurrence clusters were reported to appear linked to parvovirus B19, influenza, CMV and Epstein-Barr virus. The classifier was reported to diagnose cytomegalovirus status with high specificity and sensitivity in both the original and validation cohorts. A further reported finding was that TCR beta sequences accurately predicted the HLA-A and HLA-B alleles for most subjects in the first cohort. This cohort had only TCR beta chains sequenced, and the lack of alpha or paired-chain data limited which features could be detected. In a later genetic analysis, a missense DCLRE1C variant was associated with V-gene and J-gene trimming of TCR beta chains, and the association was replicated in an independent cohort. According to a later analysis, most CMV-associated TCR beta chains appeared to be HLA-restricted, and the HLA associations seemed to be driven largely by CMV exposure. Because some donors lacked HLA typing at each locus, the association tests relied only on the typed subset. While some public TCRs were present in many individuals, most TCR sequences turned up only very rarely across donors. Correlated functional status among segregating V segments might reflect linkage disequilibrium, but an unknown experimental factor could not be ruled out. A few of the identified cytomegalovirus-associated TCR beta chains were confirmed in vitro to be specific for cytomegalovirus antigens. In an earlier analysis of 450 to 750 of the donors, most TCR beta V segments appeared in productive rearrangements about 87% or about 30% of the time, broadly matching IMGT annotations. The authors suggested that the approach could potentially be extended to other disease states and immunological phenotypes. In a later analysis, HLA-associated TCR beta chains showed more clonal expansion and lower generation probabilities than non-associated chains that were equally common. The only immune exposure information available for the cohort was CMV serostatus. A total of about 150 TCR beta chains were listed by the study as associated with cytomegalovirus. A cluster of highly shared sequence variants was judged likely to represent a technical artifact of the sequencing pipeline. About 15 rarely observed V segments, including chromosome 9 orphons, were excluded from the earlier analysis of about 610 of the donors because counts were too low. At a false discovery rate of 0.05, a later analysis linked around 15,000 TCR beta sequences to specific HLA alleles. Assigning TCR associations to individual alleles was difficult when HLA alleles, especially DR and DQ, strongly co-occurred. The presence/absence analyses assumed that sequencing depth was roughly uniform across donors, and that assumption may not be true. Compared with the roughly 670-donor mean, donors in an Asian-associated ancestry cluster had fewer N-insertions in productive TCRs, according to a later genetic analysis.

Libraries were prepared through the immunoSEQ multiplex PCR assay. A mixture of 60 forward primers for TCR Vbeta segments and 13 reverse primers for TCR Jbeta segments was used in the multiplex PCR. The CDR3 region of rearranged TCR beta genes was amplified from genomic DNA by a multiplex PCR assay. The amplified TCR beta libraries were sequenced on the Illumina HiSeq System as 87-base-pair reads. The paper's processing steps were these. A later analysis counted 65 million to 90 million unique TCR beta chains across the 650 to 800 repertoires, and some 11 million of these chains were shared by at least two donors. A nearest-neighbor algorithm error-corrected the raw reads and collapsed the reads into unique sequences, merging closely related sequences to remove PCR and sequencing errors. Alignment of CDR3 sequences to IMGT reference sequences was used to assign V, D and J gene segments. For a sequence to be retained, a match of at least six nucleotides to both a V gene segment and a J gene segment was required. Rearrangements were called productive when the CDR3 lacked stop codons and stayed in frame with V and J; all others were non-productive. Following IMGT convention, CDR3 was defined as the stretch from the second conserved V-encoded cysteine up to the conserved J-encoded phenylalanine. Sequences without an unambiguous match to a single V gene segment were excluded from the earlier analysis of 450 to 650 of the donors. In an earlier analysis of almost 600 of the donors, a V segment was called functional when productive rearrangements were above 56.7%, and segregating when the standard deviation between donors exceeded 5%. A statistical classification framework was developed to diagnose cytomegalovirus status using the catalog of TCR beta chain sequences. V and J gene assignment, in a later analysis, came from comparing TCR nucleotide sequences with IMGT/GENE-DB human TR gene sequences. A later analysis assigned CDR3 sequences and most-parsimonious VDJ recombination scenarios with the TCRdist pipeline. In a later analysis, each TCR beta chain was defined by its CDR3 amino acid sequence together with its V-gene family, and reads without a unique V-gene family were excluded. In a later analysis, 450 to 600 highly shared, low-generation-probability nucleotide sequences were removed to address suspected cross-contamination and a sequencing artifact. In a later analysis, a clonal expansion index for each public chain was calculated from normalized within-repertoire ranks of inferred template counts. In a later analysis, generation probabilities were computed using a VDJ recombination model fitted to out-of-frame rearrangements, and the results were checked against IGoR. In a later analysis, hypergeometric tests were used to score TCR-TCR, TCR-HLA and TCR-CMV co-occurrence, with a repertoire-size bias correction applied to TCR pairs. False discovery rates were estimated in a later analysis by permuting HLA or CMV assignments 20 times. In a later analysis, co-occurring TCRs were grouped using DBSCAN, with TCRdist sequence similarity added in when clustering inside HLA-allele-positive subsets. Repertoires with fewer than 30,000 or more than 120,000 public chains, plus five repertoires with anomalous nucleotide sharing, were excluded from co-occurrence clustering. TCRdb carries this immuneACCESS record with in-frame sequences only. Its versions omit some clonotypes, under half of them owing to an unresolved V gene in the studies checked, with the rest unexplained. V, J and clone size are those of that table, while D and trimming were read from the DNA. In all, the sample holds 72,000 or so clones, and 75% to 80% of those were seen once. The ten largest clones add up to 7.8% of the sample.

On this clone itself: The antigen it recognizes is unknown. No much larger clone is present one base from it, and per-base qualities are unavailable.

The cohort consisted of some 670 healthy bone marrow donors. At the time of sampling, every cohort member was nominally healthy, though immune exposures that went unrecorded were likely present. The donor tested CMV seropositive, placing the donor among the roughly 300 seropositive members of the cohort. Every donor gave a peripheral blood sample, and the peripheral blood mononuclear cells from that sample were used for TCR beta sequencing. Genomic DNA extraction from the blood cell samples was performed with the Qiagen DNeasy Blood Extraction Kit. Including cysteine and phenylalanine, the CDR3 has 16 amino acids. Only CDR3 DNA is held: 48 bases, read in frame from base 1. Via the germline V gene, CDR1 is LGHNA and CDR2 YNFKEQ. Trimming accounts for 0 bases at V and 6 bases at J, while the number of junction bases matched to no gene is 2.

The chain is encoded by TRBV4-2 joined to TRBJ2-2, with TRBD2 matching 12 junction bases. This sequence originates from a man aged 18 to 29 in good health and CMV-seropositive. Input material: PBMCs. The nucleotide sequence reads TGTGCCAGCAGCCAAGACCCTAGCGGGAGGGCCGGGGAGCTGTTTTTT. This codes for CASSQDPSGRAGELFF.